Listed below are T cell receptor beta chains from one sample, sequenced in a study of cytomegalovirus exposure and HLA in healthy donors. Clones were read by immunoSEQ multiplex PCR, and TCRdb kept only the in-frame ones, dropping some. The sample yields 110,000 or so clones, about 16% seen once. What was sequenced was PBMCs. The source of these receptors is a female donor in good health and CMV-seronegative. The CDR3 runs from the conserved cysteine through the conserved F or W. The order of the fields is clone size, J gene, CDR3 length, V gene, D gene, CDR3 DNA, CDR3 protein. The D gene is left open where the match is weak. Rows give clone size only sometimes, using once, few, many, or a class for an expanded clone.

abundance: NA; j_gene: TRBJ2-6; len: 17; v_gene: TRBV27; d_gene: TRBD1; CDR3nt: TGTGCCAGCAGTTCGGACAGGGGAGTCTCTGGGGCCAACGTCCTGACTTTC; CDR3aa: CASSSDRGVSGANVLTF
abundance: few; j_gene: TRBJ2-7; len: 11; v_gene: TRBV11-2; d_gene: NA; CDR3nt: TGTGCCAGCAGCTTCACCTACGAGCAGTACTTC; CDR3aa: CASSFTYEQYF
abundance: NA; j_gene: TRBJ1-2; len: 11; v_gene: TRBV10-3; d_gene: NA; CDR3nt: TGTGCCACCCGGACAGCCTATGGCTACACCTTC; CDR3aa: CATRTAYGYTF
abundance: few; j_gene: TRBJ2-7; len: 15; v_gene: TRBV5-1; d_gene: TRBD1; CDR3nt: TGCGCCAGCAGCTCTTCAAGCCTTACAGGGGTCGAGCAGTACTTC; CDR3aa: CASSSSSLTGVEQYF
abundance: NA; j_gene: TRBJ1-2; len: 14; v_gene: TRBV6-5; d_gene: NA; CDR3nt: TGTGCCAGCAGTTACGGTGGGGCCCATGATGGCTACACCTTC; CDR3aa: CASSYGGAHDGYTF
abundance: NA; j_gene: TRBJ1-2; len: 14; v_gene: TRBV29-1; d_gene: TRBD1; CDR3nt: TGCAGCGTTCTTAGACAGGGGGCTAACTATGGCTACACCTTC; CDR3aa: CSVLRQGANYGYTF
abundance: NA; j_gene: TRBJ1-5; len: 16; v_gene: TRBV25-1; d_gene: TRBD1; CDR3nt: TGTAAAACGGGACAGGGGCTTCAATATAGCAATCAGCCCCAGCATTTT; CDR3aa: CKTGQGLQYSNQPQHF
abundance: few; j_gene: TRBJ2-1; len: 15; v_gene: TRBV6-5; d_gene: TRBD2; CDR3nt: TGTGCCAGCAGTGGTATAGCGGGGTTGTACAATGAGCAGTTCTTC; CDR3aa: CASSGIAGLYNEQFF
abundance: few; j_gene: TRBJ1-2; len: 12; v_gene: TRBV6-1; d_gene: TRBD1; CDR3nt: TGTGCCAGCAGATACAGGGGTTATGGCTACACCTTC; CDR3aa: CASRYRGYGYTF
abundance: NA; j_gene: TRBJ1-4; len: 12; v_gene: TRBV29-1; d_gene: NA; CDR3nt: TGCAGCGTTGGGGCAGGGGAAGAAAAACTGTTTTTT; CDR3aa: CSVGAGEEKLFF
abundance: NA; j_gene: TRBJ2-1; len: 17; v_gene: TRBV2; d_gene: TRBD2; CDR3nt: TGTGCCAGCAGCCGAAGTGGGCGGGAGGTCTCCTACAATGAGCAGTTCTTC; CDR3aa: CASSRSGREVSYNEQFF
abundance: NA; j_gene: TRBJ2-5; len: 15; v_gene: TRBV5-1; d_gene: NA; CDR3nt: TGCGCCAGCAGCTTAGAGCGCGGAGACCAAGAGACCCAGTACTTC; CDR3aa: CASSLERGDQETQYF
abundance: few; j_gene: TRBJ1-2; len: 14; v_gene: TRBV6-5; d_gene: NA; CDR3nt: TGTGCCAGCAGTTACTCGTTTGGTGGCGGTGGCTACACCTTC; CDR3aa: CASSYSFGGGGYTF
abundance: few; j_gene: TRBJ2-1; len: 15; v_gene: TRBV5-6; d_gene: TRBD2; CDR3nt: TGTGCCAGCAGAAAGACTAGCGGGTCTTACAATGAGCAGTTCTTC; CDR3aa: CASRKTSGSYNEQFF
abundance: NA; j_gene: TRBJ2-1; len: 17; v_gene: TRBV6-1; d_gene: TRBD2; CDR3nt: TGTGCCAGCAGGGAAATAACGAGCGGGAGGACTCACAATGAGCAGTTCTTC; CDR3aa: CASREITSGRTHNEQFF
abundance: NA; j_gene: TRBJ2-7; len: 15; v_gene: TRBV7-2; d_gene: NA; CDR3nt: TGTGCCAGCAGCTCGGCAAGGAGTGTATCCTACGAGCAGTACTTC; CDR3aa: CASSSARSVSYEQYF
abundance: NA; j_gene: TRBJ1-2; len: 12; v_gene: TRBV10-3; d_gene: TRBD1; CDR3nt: TGTGCCATCAGTGAGTCCACAGGGGTGGACACCTTC; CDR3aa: CAISESTGVDTF
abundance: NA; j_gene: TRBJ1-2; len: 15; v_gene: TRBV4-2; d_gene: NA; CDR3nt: TGTGCCAGCAGCCAAGAATTCGGGACACCTTATGGCTACACCTTC; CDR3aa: CASSQEFGTPYGYTF
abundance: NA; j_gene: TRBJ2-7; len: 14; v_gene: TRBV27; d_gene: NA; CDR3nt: TGTGCCAGCAGTTTATCGATGGGGAGCTACGAGCAGTACTTC; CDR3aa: CASSLSMGSYEQYF
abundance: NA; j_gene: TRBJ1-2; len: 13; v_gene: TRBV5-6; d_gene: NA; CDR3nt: TGTGCCAGCAGCCGCGGTACTAACTATGGCTACACCTTC; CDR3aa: CASSRGTNYGYTF
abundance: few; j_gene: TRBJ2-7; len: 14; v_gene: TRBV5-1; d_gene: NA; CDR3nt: TGCGCCAGCAGCTTCACGGACCCAGGGCGGGAGCAGTACTTC; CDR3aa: CASSFTDPGREQYF
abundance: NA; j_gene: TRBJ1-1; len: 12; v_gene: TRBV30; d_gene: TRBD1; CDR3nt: TGTGCCTGGGGGGACAGGGACACTGAAGCTTTCTTT; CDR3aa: CAWGDRDTEAFF
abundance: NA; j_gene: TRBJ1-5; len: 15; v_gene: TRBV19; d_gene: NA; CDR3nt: TGTGCCAGTACCCCCAGGAGCAGGGTGGGCCAGCCCCAGCATTTT; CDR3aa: CASTPRSRVGQPQHF
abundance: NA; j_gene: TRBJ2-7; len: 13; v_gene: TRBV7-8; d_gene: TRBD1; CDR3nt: TGTGCCAGCGGGAGGCAGGGGGCCCACGAGCAGTACTTC; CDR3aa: CASGRQGAHEQYF
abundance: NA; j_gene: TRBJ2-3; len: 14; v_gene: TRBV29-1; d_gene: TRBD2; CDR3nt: TGCAGCGTTAAACCCGGGGGGAGCACAGATACGCAGTATTTT; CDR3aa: CSVKPGGSTDTQYF
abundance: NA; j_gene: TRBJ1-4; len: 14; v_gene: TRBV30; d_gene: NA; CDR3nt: TGTGCCTGGAGCGTGACTAGCTTAGGCGAAAAACTGTTTTTT; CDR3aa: CAWSVTSLGEKLFF
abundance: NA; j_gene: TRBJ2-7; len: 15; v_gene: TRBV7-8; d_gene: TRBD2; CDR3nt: TGTGCCAGCAGCTCCGGGTGGGGTAGCGGGATCGAGCAGTACTTC; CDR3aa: CASSSGWGSGIEQYF
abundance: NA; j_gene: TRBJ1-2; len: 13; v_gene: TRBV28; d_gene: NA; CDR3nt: TGTGCCAGCAGGATGGGACTGGTCTATGGCTACACCTTC; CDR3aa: CASRMGLVYGYTF
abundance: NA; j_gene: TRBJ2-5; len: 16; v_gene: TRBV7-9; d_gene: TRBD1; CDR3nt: TGTGCCAGCAGCTCGGACCGACAGGGAATCCAAGAGACCCAGTACTTC; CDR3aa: CASSSDRQGIQETQYF
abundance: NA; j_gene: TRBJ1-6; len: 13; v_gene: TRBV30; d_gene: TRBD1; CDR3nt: TGTGCCTGGTCGGGCAGGGGGAACTCACCCCTCCACTTT; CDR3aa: CAWSGRGNSPLHF
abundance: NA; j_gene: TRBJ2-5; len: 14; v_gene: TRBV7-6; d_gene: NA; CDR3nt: TGTGCCAGCAGCTTACTGGGGGCCCTGGAGACCCAGTACTTC; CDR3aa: CASSLLGALETQYF
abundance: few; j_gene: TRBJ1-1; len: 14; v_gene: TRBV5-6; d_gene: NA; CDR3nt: TGTGCCAGCAGCAAAGTGCAGGTGGACACTGAAGCTTTCTTT; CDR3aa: CASSKVQVDTEAFF
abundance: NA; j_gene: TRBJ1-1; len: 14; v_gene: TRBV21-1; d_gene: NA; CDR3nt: TGTGCCAGCAGCAATGGACAGGTTCCCACTGAAGCTTTCTTT; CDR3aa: CASSNGQVPTEAFF
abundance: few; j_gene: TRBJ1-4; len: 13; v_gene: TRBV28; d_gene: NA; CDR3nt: TGTGCCAGCAGAGGCAGGGGCTGGGAAAAACTGTTTTTT; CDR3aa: CASRGRGWEKLFF
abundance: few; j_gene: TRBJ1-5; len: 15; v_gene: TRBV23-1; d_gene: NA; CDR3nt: TGCGCCAGCAGTCAATCGGCGGCAGTCAATCAGCCCCAGCATTTT; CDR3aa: CASSQSAAVNQPQHF
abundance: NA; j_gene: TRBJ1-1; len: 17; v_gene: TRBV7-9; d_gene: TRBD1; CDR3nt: TGTGCCAGCAGCTTAGCACCGGGACAGGGGAAGAGGACTGAACCTTTCTTT; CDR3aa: CASSLAPGQGKRTEPFF
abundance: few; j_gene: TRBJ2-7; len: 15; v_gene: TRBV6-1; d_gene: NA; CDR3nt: TGTGCCAGCAGGGGGGCTTTAGGGGGCTCCTACGAGCAGTACTTC; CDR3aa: CASRGALGGSYEQYF
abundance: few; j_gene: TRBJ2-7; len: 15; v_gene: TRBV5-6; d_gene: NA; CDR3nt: TGTGCCAGCAGCTTGGCGGTCCGTCAGGGTAACGAGCAGTACTTC; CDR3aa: CASSLAVRQGNEQYF
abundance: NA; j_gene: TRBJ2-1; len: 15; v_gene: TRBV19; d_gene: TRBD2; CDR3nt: TGTGCCAGTAGTATGAGACTAGCGGGGGGAGATGAGCAGTTCTTC; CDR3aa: CASSMRLAGGDEQFF
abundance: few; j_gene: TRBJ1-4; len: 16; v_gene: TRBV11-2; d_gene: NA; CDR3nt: TGTGCCAGCAGCTTTACGACAGGTGCAACTAATGAAAAACTGTTTTTT; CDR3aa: CASSFTTGATNEKLFF
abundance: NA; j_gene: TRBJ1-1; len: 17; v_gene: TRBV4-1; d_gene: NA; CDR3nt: TGCGCCAGCAGCCAATTTGGACAACTCAAATGGAACACTGAAGCTTTCTTT; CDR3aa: CASSQFGQLKWNTEAFF
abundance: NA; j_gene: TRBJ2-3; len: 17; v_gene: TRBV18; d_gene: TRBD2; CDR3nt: TGTGCCAGCTCACCAACCCTGGCCGGGAGGGACGCGGATACGCAGTATTTT; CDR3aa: CASSPTLAGRDADTQYF
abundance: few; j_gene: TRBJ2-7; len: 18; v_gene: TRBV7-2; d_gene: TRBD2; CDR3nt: TGTGCCAGCAGCTCCGGGACTAGCGGGGAGAGGGGCCTTTACGAGCAGTACTTC; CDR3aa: CASSSGTSGERGLYEQYF
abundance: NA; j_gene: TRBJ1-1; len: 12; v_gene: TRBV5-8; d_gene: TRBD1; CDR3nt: TGTGCCAGCAGATGGGACAGGGTCGGGCCTTTCTTT; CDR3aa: CASRWDRVGPFF
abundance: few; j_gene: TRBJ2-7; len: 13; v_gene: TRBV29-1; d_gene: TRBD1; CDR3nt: TGCAGCGTTTACTGGACAGGGGGGGGCGAGCAGTACTTC; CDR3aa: CSVYWTGGGEQYF
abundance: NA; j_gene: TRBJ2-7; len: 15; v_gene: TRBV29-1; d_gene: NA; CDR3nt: TGCAGCGTTGTGCGTCTGGGCCCCATTAACTACGAGCAGTACTTC; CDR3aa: CSVVRLGPINYEQYF
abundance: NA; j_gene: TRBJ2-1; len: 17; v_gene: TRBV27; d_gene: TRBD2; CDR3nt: TGTGCCAGCAGTGCACCCCTAACTAGCGGAGCCTACAATGAGCAGTTCTTC; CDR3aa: CASSAPLTSGAYNEQFF
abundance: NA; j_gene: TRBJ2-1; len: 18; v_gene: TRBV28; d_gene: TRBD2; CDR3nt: TGTGCCAGCAGGTCCGGGGGACTAGCGGTAAGCTCCTACAATGAGCAGTTCTTC; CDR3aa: CASRSGGLAVSSYNEQFF
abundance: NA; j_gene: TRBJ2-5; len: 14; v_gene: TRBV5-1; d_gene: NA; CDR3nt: TGCGCCAGCAGCCCTGGCCGGAGAGGAGAGACCCAGTACTTC; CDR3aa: CASSPGRRGETQYF
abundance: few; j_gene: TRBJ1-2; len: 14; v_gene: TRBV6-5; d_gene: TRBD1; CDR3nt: TGTGCCAGCAGTAGGGACAGGTCCTTCTATGGCTACACCTTC; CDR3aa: CASSRDRSFYGYTF
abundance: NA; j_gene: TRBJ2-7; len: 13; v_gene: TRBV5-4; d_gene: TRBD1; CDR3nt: TGTGCCAGCAGCGGCGGGACAGGCTACGAGCAGTACTTC; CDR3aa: CASSGGTGYEQYF
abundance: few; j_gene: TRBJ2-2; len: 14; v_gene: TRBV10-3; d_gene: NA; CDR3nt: TGTGCCGCCCGACAGACGTCGAACACCGGGGAGCTGTTTTTT; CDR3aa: CAARQTSNTGELFF